The following is a T cell receptor beta chain sequence with its context. What it recognizes is unknown. The sample is drawn from a study of cytomegalovirus exposure and HLA in healthy donors. Study overall: An earlier analysis found some 100 million unique TCR beta sequences from 200 million or so T cells. Points from the study as a whole: It has been reported that TCR beta sequences accurately predicted the HLA-A and HLA-B alleles of most subjects. It was 160 or so TCR beta chains that were listed as cytomegalovirus-associated.

PCR was performed using 60 Vbeta and 13 Jbeta primers. TCRdb's table, derived via immunoSEQ multiplex PCR, lists solely in-frame clones and lacks some. The sample includes roughly 190,000 clones, about 81% of them seen just once. The CDR3 consists of 16 residues. Trimming left V 1 base short and J 4 bases short, with 14 bases between. Germline V lookup: CDR1 SGHRS, CDR2 YFSETQ. This TCR was recovered from a woman younger than 30 in good health and CMV-seronegative. Sequencing was carried out using PBMCs. The chain carries TRBV5-1 and TRBJ2-2; the D gene is possibly TRBD2 (5 bases). CDR3: CASSLSTGGFTGELFF. DNA of the CDR3: TGCGCCAGCAGCTTGAGTACTGGAGGTTTCACCGGGGAGCTGTTTTTT.